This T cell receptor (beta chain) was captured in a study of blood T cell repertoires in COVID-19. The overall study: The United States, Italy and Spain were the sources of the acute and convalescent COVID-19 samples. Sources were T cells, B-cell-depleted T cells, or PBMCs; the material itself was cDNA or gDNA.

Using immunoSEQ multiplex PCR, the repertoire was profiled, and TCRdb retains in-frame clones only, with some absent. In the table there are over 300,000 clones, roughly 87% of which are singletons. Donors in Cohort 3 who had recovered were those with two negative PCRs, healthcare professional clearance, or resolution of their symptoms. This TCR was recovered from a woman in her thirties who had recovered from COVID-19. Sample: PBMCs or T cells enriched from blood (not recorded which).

The CDR3 protein is CASSPTGLDQPQHF. CDR3 nucleotides: TGTGCCAGCTCACCAACAGGATTAGATCAGCCCCAGCATTTT. The genes are TRBV18 and TRBJ1-5; TRBD1 might be the D (5 bases). Germline CDR1 KGHSH, CDR2 LQKENI. The V and J ends lost 2 bases and 5 bases respectively, with 10 bases between them. This CDR3 comprises 14 residues.